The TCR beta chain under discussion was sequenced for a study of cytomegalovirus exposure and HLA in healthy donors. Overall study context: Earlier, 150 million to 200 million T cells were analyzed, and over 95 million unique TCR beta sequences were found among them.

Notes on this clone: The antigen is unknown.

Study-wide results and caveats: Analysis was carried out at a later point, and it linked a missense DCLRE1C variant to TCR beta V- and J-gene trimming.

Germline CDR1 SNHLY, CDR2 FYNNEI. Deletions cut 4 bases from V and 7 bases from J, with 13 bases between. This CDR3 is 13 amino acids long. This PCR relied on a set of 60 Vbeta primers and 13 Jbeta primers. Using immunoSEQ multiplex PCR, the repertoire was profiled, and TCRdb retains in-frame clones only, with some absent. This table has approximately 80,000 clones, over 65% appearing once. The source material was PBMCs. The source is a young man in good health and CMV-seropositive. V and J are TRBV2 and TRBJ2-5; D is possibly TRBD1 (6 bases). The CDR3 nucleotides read TGTGCCAGCAGTGCTCAGGGGATGGGGACCCAGTACTTC. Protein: CASSAQGMGTQYF.